Given below is one T cell receptor (beta chain) in context. The antigen remains unidentified. Trimming took off 8 bases at V and 0 bases at J, with 20 bases between the two ends. Germline V lookup: CDR1 MNHNY, CDR2 SVGAGI (reference sequence). This CDR3 contains 16 residues. Sequenced by immunoSEQ multiplex PCR; TCRdb stores in-frame clones only, minus some. The sample holds 35,000 to 40,000 clones, about 73% seen once. The sample is drawn from a study of immune evolution from preneoplasia to lung adenocarcinoma. Study-level background: HLA loss of heterozygosity: roughly 6.6% AIS, about 14% MIA, roughly 30% ADC, none AAH. Findings and caveats of the study: Top clone share appeared to fall from AAH through AIS, MIA, adenocarcinoma.

The clonotype comes from a person in their sixties or seventies with lung adenocarcinoma. The chain employs TRBV6-6 and TRBJ2-7; D possibly corresponds to TRBD2 (6 bases). Sequencing was performed on FFPE invasive lung adenocarcinoma tissue. The CDR3 DNA follows: TGTGCCAGCCTACAACAGAAGCGGGCGTACTCCTACGAGCAGTACTTC. It specifies CASLQQKRAYSYEQYF.